These T cell receptor beta chains were read from a single sample in a study of post-analysis software for immune sequencing data. TCRdb fed the PCR reads into MiXCR, producing one record per CDR3 protein. The data contain 500,000 to 600,000 distinct CDR3 sequences, about 40% of them singletons. Sequencing was done on a sample of blood. These receptors were obtained from a girl between 5 and 17 years old with multiple sclerosis. Both conserved end residues are part of each CDR3. Each record gives: J gene, D gene, V gene, CDR3 length, clone size, CDR3 protein, CDR3 DNA. A D gene is named only where the DNA matches it firmly. Clone size is stated in some rows and not others, as once, few, many or a class when expanded.

TRBJ2-7 - TRBV7-9 19 - CASSSSTSGSGFNFYEQYF TGTGCCAGCAGCTCCAGTACTAGTGGGAGTGGTTTCAACTTCTACGAGCAGTACTTC
TRBJ2-7 - TRBV12-3/TRBV12-4 14 few CASSSRATSYEQYF TGTGCCAGCAGTAGCCGGGCCACATCCTACGAGCAGTACTTC
TRBJ1-2 - TRBV2 14 - CASSETGTAYGYTF TGTGCCAGCAGTGAGACCGGGACGGCCTATGGCTACACCTTC
TRBJ1-2 TRBD1 TRBV7-9 15 few CASSLGKTGGRGYTF TGTGCCAGCAGCTTAGGGAAAACAGGGGGCCGTGGCTACACCTTC
TRBJ2-3 - TRBV12-3/TRBV12-4 15 - CASSPSGPSTDTQYF TGTGCCAGCAGCCCCTCGGGACCCAGCACAGATACGCAGTATTTT
TRBJ2-5 - TRBV6-6 11 - CASKRAETQYF TGTGCCAGCAAAAGGGCAGAGACCCAGTACTTC
TRBJ2-7 TRBD1 TRBV6-1 14 few CASSQFQGVYEQYF TGTGCCAGCAGCCAATTTCAGGGGGTCTACGAGCAGTACTTC
TRBJ1-2 TRBD1 TRBV3-1 16 few CASSQPKRDRNYGYTF TGTGCCAGCAGCCAACCAAAAAGGGACAGAAACTATGGCTACACCTTC
TRBJ2-3 TRBD2 TRBV6-5 18 - CASSYSSGLAAGLDTQYF TGTGCCAGCAGTTATTCTAGTGGACTAGCGGCAGGGCTTGATACGCAGTATTTT
TRBJ2-1 - TRBV5-1 12 once CASSAGRNEQFF TGCGCCAGCAGCGCGGGCCGAAATGAGCAGTTCTTC
TRBJ2-7 - TRBV5-6 13 - CASSNDFPYEQYF TGTGCCAGCAGCAACGATTTTCCCTACGAGCAGTACTTC
TRBJ2-1 TRBD1 TRBV2 14 - CASERKGQGDEQFF TGTGCCAGCGAACGTAAGGGACAGGGGGATGAGCAGTTCTTC
TRBJ2-1 - TRBV4-1 16 - CASSQPGLPSYNEQFF TGCGCCAGCAGCCAACCAGGACTACCTTCCTACAATGAGCAGTTCTTC
TRBJ1-2 TRBD1 TRBV29-1 14 few CSVTPGGSFYGYTF TGCAGCGTTACTCCAGGGGGGAGTTTCTATGGCTACACCTTC
TRBJ1-2 - TRBV6-4 15 - CASSDSEGAPYGYTF TGTGCCAGCAGTGACTCCGAAGGGGCGCCCTATGGCTACACCTTC
TRBJ1-1 TRBD1 TRBV7-9 18 - CASSIGVIRQGMNTEAFF TGTGCCAGCAGCATAGGGGTAATCCGACAGGGCATGAACACTGAAGCTTTCTTT
TRBJ2-1 TRBD2 TRBV5-1 15 few CASSFSSGGYNEQFF TGCGCCAGCAGCTTTAGTAGCGGGGGATACAATGAGCAGTTCTTC
TRBJ2-3 - TRBV20-1 10 - CSAPKDTQYF TGCAGTGCCCCCAAGGATACGCAGTATTTT
TRBJ2-1 - TRBV7-9 12 few CASSSGWDEQFF TGTGCCAGCAGCTCGGGATGGGATGAGCAGTTCTTC
TRBJ2-7 - TRBV6-6 16 few CASCVKSIAASYEQYF TGTGCCAGCTGCGTTAAAAGTATAGCGGCTTCCTACGAGCAGTACTTC
TRBJ2-7 TRBD1 TRBV25-1 16 - CASSDHRDRGSYEQYF TGTGCCAGCAGTGATCACCGGGACAGGGGATCCTACGAGCAGTACTTC